The 30 T cell receptor beta chains below come from one sample, sequenced in a study of glioma-infiltrating T cells after dendritic cell vaccination. TCRdb's copy holds only in-frame clones and misses some; the assay was immunoSEQ multiplex PCR. The sample consists of fewer than 75,000 clones, approximately 81% of them appearing once. The time point is: after dendritic cell vaccination, including at tumor progression/relapse. The sample was blood, taken after dendritic cell vaccination. The receptors shown here come from a human donor with glioblastoma.

This rearrangement joins TRBV19 to TRBJ1-2; D not certain. The CDR3 has 15 amino acids. Germline-derived CDR1 and CDR2 are LNHDA and SQIVND (reference sequence). V was shortened by 5 bases and J by 4 bases, with 17 bases between the two germline ends. The CDR3 is CASSAARAGSYGYTF. As DNA, the CDR3 is TGTGCCAGTAGTGCCGCCCGGGCGGGATCCTATGGCTACACCTTC.

The chain combines TRBV27 with TRBJ2-7; 10 nucleotides agree with TRBD2. The junction had 5 bases not matched to a gene; V was cut back by 5 bases and J by 4 bases. Germline V gene data show CDR1 as MNHEY and CDR2 as SMNVEV (reference sequence). The CDR3 contains 14 residues. This CDR3 is CASSLGLAVYEQYF. The DNA of the CDR3 is TGTGCCAGCAGTCTCGGACTAGCGGTGTACGAGCAGTACTTC.

The V gene is TRBV7-2, the J gene TRBJ2-2; 13 positions match TRBD2. Germline V gene lookup returns CDR1 SGHTA and CDR2 FQGNSA. The V gene end was trimmed by 3 bases and the J gene end by 1 base; junction bases not matched to a gene: 2. This CDR3 region has 17 residues. For the CDR3, the DNA is TGTGCCAGCAGCTTCAGACTAGCGGGGGGGAACACCGGGGAGCTGTTTTTT. This sequence encodes CASSFRLAGGNTGELFF.

CDR3 sequence: CASSFNRNQPQHF. The CDR3 coding sequence is TGTGCCAGCAGTTTTAACAGGAATCAGCCCCAGCATTTT. V gene TRBV6-5 combines with J gene TRBJ1-5, with D perhaps matching TRBD1 (5 bases). The V gene's germline CDR1 is MNHEY and CDR2 SVGAGI. This CDR3 comprises 13 residues. V lost 4 bases and J lost 4, with 8 bases in between.

A remark on this clone: Within the sample, other DNA sequences also encode this same CDR3. The chain recombines TRBV18 with TRBJ1-1; unclear D gene. CDR3 size: 14 residues. Trimming removed 2 bases from V and 1 base from J, with 8 bases in between. The germline gives CDR1 KGHSH, CDR2 LQKENI. CDR3 protein: CASSPRTQNTEAFF. As DNA, the CDR3 is TGTGCCAGCTCACCAAGGACTCAGAACACTGAAGCTTTCTTT.

The J gene is TRBJ1-4, the V gene TRBV28, with unresolved D. V lost 2 bases, J lost 3 bases, and 7 bases lay in between. This CDR3 comprises 14 residues. The germline gives CDR1 MDHEN, CDR2 SYDVKM. As DNA, the CDR3 is TGTGCCAGCAGTTTACCGGGATCTAATGAAAAACTGTTTTTT. Translation: CASSLPGSNEKLFF.

Only one count was recorded for this clone. The chain recombines TRBV6-5 with TRBJ1-3, with 8 bases lining up with TRBD1. Germline-derived CDR1 and CDR2 are MNHEY and SVGAGI. The length of the CDR3 is 14 residues. The V segment lost 6 bases and the J segment 2 bases; nucleotides outside the gene matches: 3. The CDR3 loop reads CASSPDRAGNTIYF. For the CDR3, the DNA is TGTGCCAGCAGCCCGGACAGGGCTGGAAACACCATATATTTT.

This chain connects TRBV4-3 to TRBJ2-7; TRBD1 aligns across 9 bases. Germline V gives CDR1 LGHNA, CDR2 YSLEER. V was pared by 4 bases and J by 2 bases, with 6 bases of the junction left unmatched. The CDR3 covers 15 residues. Here the CDR3 DNA reads TGCGCCAGCAGCCCTGGACAGGGGCGAACCTACGAGCAGTACTTC. Translated, it gives CASSPGQGRTYEQYF.

The chain combines TRBV7-3 with TRBJ2-3; 9 bases align to TRBD2. The CDR3 loop spans 16 amino acids. The germline V gene encodes CDR1 SGHTA and CDR2 FQGTGA. Trimming took 6 bases from V and 3 from J; bases not matched to a gene: 10. This CDR3 is CASSPVSGGRTDTQYF. Written as DNA, the CDR3 is TGTGCCAGCAGTCCAGTTAGCGGGGGTCGAACAGATACGCAGTATTTT.

The rearrangement links TRBV28 to TRBJ2-7; 7 bases are a match to TRBD2. The CDR3 is 14 residues long. V lost 3 bases to trimming and J lost 2 bases; unmatched junction nucleotides: 4. Germline V gene lookup returns CDR1 MDHEN and CDR2 SYDVKM. CDR3 sequence: CASSFLAVTYEQYF. The DNA for the CDR3 is TGTGCCAGCAGTTTCCTAGCGGTAACCTACGAGCAGTACTTC. The complete variable domain, with remaining parts taken from reference TRBV28 and TRBJ2-7, reads DVKVTQSSRYLVKRTGEKVFLECVQDMDHENMFWYRQDPGLGLRLIYFSYDVKMKEKGDIPEGYSVSREKKERFSLILESASTNQTSMYLCASSFLAVTYEQYFGPGTRLTVT.

The chain employs TRBV7-9 and TRBJ1-1, with a weak D call TRBD1 (5 bases). The V end was cut by 5 bases, the J end by 1 base, with 14 bases between. Germline-derived CDR1 and CDR2 are SEHNR and FQNEAQ (reference sequence). The CDR3 runs 15 residues. The CDR3 here is CASSTPGVGNTEAFF. DNA for the CDR3: TGTGCCAGCAGCACTCCGGGGGTTGGGAACACTGAAGCTTTCTTT.

The chain couples TRBV29-1 to TRBJ1-1, with D possibly matching TRBD1 (5 bases). Trimming left V 7 bases short and J 1 base short, with 13 bases between. The length of the CDR3 is 13 residues. CDR1 and CDR2 (germline): SQVTM, ANQGSEA. The CDR3 DNA reads TGCAGCGCCAGGACAAATCAGAACACTGAAGCTTTCTTT. It yields the protein CSARTNQNTEAFF.

This clone appeared once. The V gene is TRBV4-3, the J gene TRBJ2-3; 13 bases agree with TRBD2. V lost 4 bases to trimming and J lost 3 bases; unmatched junction nucleotides: 10. CDR1 and CDR2 (germline): LGHNA, YSLEER. The CDR3 contains 18 residues. This chain's CDR3 is CASSRTSGGARSTDTQYF. As DNA, the CDR3 is TGCGCCAGCAGCCGAACTAGCGGGGGGGCCAGGTCTACAGATACGCAGTATTTT.

V is TRBV30 and J is TRBJ1-4; 8 bases line up with TRBD1. The germline CDR1 and CDR2 sequences are GTSNPN and SVGIG (reference sequence). The trim removed 3 bases at V and 8 bases at J, leaving 14 bases unmatched. The CDR3 is 16 amino acids. The CDR3 coding sequence is TGTGCCTGGAGACAGGGGGGAAAGCAAGCTGCGGAAAAACTGTTTTTT. Its protein product is CAWRQGGKQAAEKLFF.

The rearrangement joins TRBV5-4 to TRBJ2-5, with 12 positions matching TRBD2. The CDR3 is 17 amino acids. The V gene end was trimmed by 4 bases and the J gene end by 5 bases; junction bases not matched to a gene: 12. Germline V gene data show CDR1 as SGHNT and CDR2 as YYREEE (reference sequence). Written as DNA, the CDR3 is TGTGCCAGCAGCCTGGGACTAGCGGGCCGCTTTCGGGAGACCCAGTACTTC. As protein: CASSLGLAGRFRETQYF.

The rearrangement links TRBV19 to TRBJ1-2; D unclear. There are 12 residues in the CDR3. The V gene lost 11 bases and the J gene lost 0 bases, with 10 bases spanning the gap. CDR1 LNHDA and CDR2 SQIVND come from the germline V gene (reference sequence). CDR3 in DNA: TGTGCCGCGGGAAGGACTAACTATGGCTACACCTTC. Protein: CAAGRTNYGYTF. Full variable domain (rest looked up from reference TRBV19 and TRBJ1-2): DGGITQSPKYLFRKEGQNVTLSCEQNLNHDAMYWYRQDPGQGLRLIYYSQIVNDFQKGDIAEGYSVSREKKESFPLTVTSAQKNPTAFYLCAAGRTNYGYTFGSGTRLTVV.

This sequence joins TRBV7-6 and TRBJ2-3; 8 bases match TRBD1. The CDR3 has 14 amino acids. In germline, CDR1 is SGHVS, CDR2 FNYEAQ. J was trimmed by 6 bases and V by 1 base; bases with no gene match: 3. The CDR3: CASSLDWTGDTQYF. Here the CDR3 DNA reads TGTGCCAGCAGCTTAGACTGGACAGGGGATACGCAGTATTTT.

The chain joins TRBV7-8 to TRBJ2-5, with 7 bases matching TRBD1. With V trimmed by 5 bases and J by 7 bases, 13 bases remained unmatched. The CDR3 length is 15 residues. CDR1 is SGHVS and CDR2 is FQNEAQ in the germline V gene. The CDR3 here is CASSPLRQGVGTQYF. The CDR3 DNA is TGTGCCAGCAGCCCATTGCGACAGGGTGTCGGGACCCAGTACTTC.

The chain joins TRBV4-1 to TRBJ1-4; maybe TRBD1 (6 bases). Trimming took 1 base from V and 8 from J, leaving 11 bases between them. Germline V gene lookup returns CDR1 MGHRA and CDR2 YSYEKL. This CDR3 spans 14 amino acids. The CDR3 spells CASSQVGAVEKLFF. In DNA form, the CDR3 reads TGCGCCAGCAGCCAAGTGGGGGCAGTCGAAAAACTGTTTTTT.

The chain is built from TRBV11-2 and TRBJ2-5, with TRBD1 as a possible D gene (5 bases). The CDR3 consists of 15 residues. Germline lookup yields CDR1 SGHAT and CDR2 FQNNGV. Trimming took 2 bases from V and 5 from J, leaving 15 bases between them. CDR3 in DNA: TGTGCCAGCAGCTTACGGTTGTGGGGCCAGGAGACCCAGTACTTC. This gives the protein CASSLRLWGQETQYF.

The chain carries TRBV6-5 and TRBJ2-2; tentative D call: TRBD2 (5 bases). Germline V lookup: CDR1 MNHEY, CDR2 SVGAGI. The CDR3 length is 15 residues. V lost 6 bases and J lost 3, with 14 bases in between. CDR3 nucleotide sequence: TGTGCCAGCAGCTCTTCGGGGTGGGACACCGGGGAGCTGTTTTTT. This translates into CASSSSGWDTGELFF.

The chain recombines TRBV28 with TRBJ1-4; 9 nucleotides match TRBD1. J lost 6 bases, V lost 5 bases, and 10 bases had no gene match. This CDR3 has 16 amino acids. CDR1 and CDR2 from the germline V gene are MDHEN and SYDVKM. The DNA for the CDR3 is TGTGCCAGCAGTACCCACGGGACAGGGTCCTATGAAAAACTGTTTTTT. It yields the protein CASSTHGTGSYEKLFF.

This chain connects TRBV11-2 to TRBJ2-3; perhaps TRBD2 as D (6 bases). Germline-derived CDR1 and CDR2 are SGHAT and FQNNGV. This CDR3 comprises 15 residues. Trimming pared 2 bases from V and 2 bases from J, leaving 11 bases between. CDR3 sequence reads: CASSLRPSATDTQYF. CDR3 nucleotide sequence: TGTGCCAGCAGCTTAAGGCCTAGCGCCACAGATACGCAGTATTTT.

The gene calls are TRBV5-5 and TRBJ2-3; weak D call: TRBD2 (5 bases). Trimming removed 7 bases from V and 1 base from J, with 19 bases in between. Germline V gene data show CDR1 as SGHKS and CDR2 as YYEKEE (reference sequence). This CDR3 region has 16 residues. The CDR3 sequence: CASATEGRTGTDTQYF. CDR3 in DNA: TGTGCCAGCGCCACCGAGGGAAGAACCGGCACAGATACGCAGTATTTT.

V is TRBV5-4 and J is TRBJ2-7; D uncertain. Germline CDR1 is SGHNT and CDR2 is YYREEE (reference sequence). The germline V and J ends were trimmed by 4 bases and 8 bases, with 10 bases remaining between them. The CDR3 is 11 amino acids. CDR3 sequence reads: CASSTGVQQYF. The CDR3 nucleotides read TGTGCCAGCAGCACCGGAGTCCAGCAGTACTTC.

A single count supports this clone. V gene TRBV2 combines with J gene TRBJ1-2; 9 nucleotides align to TRBD1. V lost 0 bases and J lost 7; bases outside the gene matches: 3. The germline V gene has CDR1 SNHLY and CDR2 FYNNEI. CDR3 size: 14 residues. CDR3: CASSEARTGVGYTF. The CDR3 DNA sequence: TGTGCCAGCAGTGAAGCGCGGACAGGGGTTGGCTACACCTTC.

V gene TRBV15 combines with J gene TRBJ2-7; 10 bases fit TRBD1. CDR3 length: 15 amino acids. J lost 1 base, V lost 5 bases, and 5 bases had no gene match. CDR1 and CDR2 (germline): LNHNV, YYDKDF (reference sequence). CDR3 loop: CATSGRDRGSYEQYF. The CDR3, as DNA: TGTGCCACCAGCGGAAGGGACAGGGGATCCTACGAGCAGTACTTC.

A single count supports this clone. The chain has TRBV18 and TRBJ2-2; 7 nucleotides align to TRBD1. The CDR3 sequence is 15 residues long. V was clipped by 3 bases and J by 2 bases; unmatched bases: 3. Germline V gene sequence: CDR1 KGHSH, CDR2 LQKENI. The CDR3 protein is CASSPGQTNTGELFF. The CDR3, as DNA: TGTGCCAGCTCACCGGGACAGACTAACACCGGGGAGCTGTTTTTT.

The chain has TRBV7-3 and TRBJ2-3, with a possible D match to TRBD2 (6 bases). This CDR3 spans 13 amino acids. Germline CDR1 reads SGHTA; CDR2 reads FQGTGA. V lost 2 bases and J 6 bases, leaving 9 bases between the germline ends. In nucleotides, the CDR3 is TGTGCCAGCAGCTTAGGGGGACTGGATACGCAGTATTTT. Its translation: CASSLGGLDTQYF. Using reference TRBV7-3 and TRBJ2-3 for the parts outside the CDR3, the full variable domain is GAGVSQTPSNKVTEKGKYVELRCDPISGHTALYWYRQSLGQGPEFLIYFQGTGAADDSGLPNDRFFAVRPEGSVSTLKIQRTERGDSAVYLCASSLGGLDTQYFGPGTRLTVL.

The rearrangement uses TRBV4-3 and TRBJ1-5, with a weak D call TRBD1 (5 bases). Trimming took 0 bases from V and 2 from J, leaving 11 bases between them. There are 16 residues in the CDR3. CDR1 is LGHNA and CDR2 is YSLEER in the germline V gene. The CDR3 sequence: CASSQDRRGGNQPQHF. In nucleotides, the CDR3 is TGCGCCAGCAGCCAAGATAGGAGGGGAGGCAATCAGCCCCAGCATTTT.